This T cell receptor (beta chain) comes out of a study of radiotherapy plus CTLA-4 blockade in lung cancer. General study findings and limits: In blood, tumor-derived TCR clones expanded after radiotherapy plus ipilimumab.

V was clipped by 8 bases and J by 0 bases; unmatched bases: 9. The CDR3 totals 16 residues. From germline, CDR1 is SGHNT and CDR2 YENEEA. Concerning this clone: Its cognate antigen is unknown.

Only in-frame clones appear in the TCRdb table, and some are missing; sequencing was by immunoSEQ multiplex PCR. The data show about 48,000 clones, 86% seen once. The clonotype was recovered from a human donor with non-small cell lung cancer that progressed on radiotherapy plus ipilimumab. Some clones in this sample may be carry-over from other donors' samples. The sequencing here drew on peripheral blood, taken from a patient treated with radiotherapy plus ipilimumab. The chain joins TRBV11-3 to TRBJ1-3; the match to TRBD1 covers 8 bases. The CDR3 region has the DNA TGTGCCAGCTTGAGCAGGGGGCATAACTCTGGAAACACCATATATTTT. The encoded protein is CASLSRGHNSGNTIYF.